This T cell receptor (beta chain) was sequenced during a study of lymphopenia after photon versus proton radiotherapy. Germline lookup yields CDR1 DFQATT and CDR2 SNEGSKA (reference sequence). The CDR3 covers 10 residues. Whole-study results and caveats: Post-nadir diversity loss with photons came from oligoclonal expansion, particularly CD8+ Temra cells. Relative stability marked proton patients; photon patients lost diversity and naive cells.

On this clone itself: As yet, its antigen is unknown.

The assay was immunoSEQ multiplex PCR, and TCRdb's table has in-frame clones only and misses some. The table has more than 45,000 clones, less than 85% seen once. The rearrangement joins TRBV20-1 to TRBJ2-7; maybe TRBD1 (6 bases). The receptor's source is a man aged 55 to 70 with pancreatic cancer. The source was peripheral blood, collected from a patient treated with proton-based radiotherapy. The CDR3 region is CRDSSYEQYF. For the CDR3, the DNA is TGCAGGGACAGTTCCTACGAGCAGTACTTC.